This TCR beta chain is drawn from a study of blood T cell repertoires in COVID-19. The V gene end was trimmed by 2 bases and the J gene end by 0 bases; junction bases not matched to a gene: 6. The CDR3 length is 16 residues. The germline V gene has CDR1 SGHNT and CDR2 YYREEE (reference sequence). Profiled with immunoSEQ multiplex PCR; TCRdb holds only in-frame clones, not every one. The table shows about 100,000 clones, with roughly 87% occurring only once. The sequence derives from a man in his thirties or forties in a cohort sampled during active COVID-19. The J gene is TRBJ2-3, the V gene TRBV5-4; 7 bases fit TRBD1. The source material was peripheral blood. CDR3 loop: CASSFLKGASTDTQYF. The CDR3 DNA reads TGTGCCAGCAGCTTTTTGAAGGGGGCTAGCACAGATACGCAGTATTTT.